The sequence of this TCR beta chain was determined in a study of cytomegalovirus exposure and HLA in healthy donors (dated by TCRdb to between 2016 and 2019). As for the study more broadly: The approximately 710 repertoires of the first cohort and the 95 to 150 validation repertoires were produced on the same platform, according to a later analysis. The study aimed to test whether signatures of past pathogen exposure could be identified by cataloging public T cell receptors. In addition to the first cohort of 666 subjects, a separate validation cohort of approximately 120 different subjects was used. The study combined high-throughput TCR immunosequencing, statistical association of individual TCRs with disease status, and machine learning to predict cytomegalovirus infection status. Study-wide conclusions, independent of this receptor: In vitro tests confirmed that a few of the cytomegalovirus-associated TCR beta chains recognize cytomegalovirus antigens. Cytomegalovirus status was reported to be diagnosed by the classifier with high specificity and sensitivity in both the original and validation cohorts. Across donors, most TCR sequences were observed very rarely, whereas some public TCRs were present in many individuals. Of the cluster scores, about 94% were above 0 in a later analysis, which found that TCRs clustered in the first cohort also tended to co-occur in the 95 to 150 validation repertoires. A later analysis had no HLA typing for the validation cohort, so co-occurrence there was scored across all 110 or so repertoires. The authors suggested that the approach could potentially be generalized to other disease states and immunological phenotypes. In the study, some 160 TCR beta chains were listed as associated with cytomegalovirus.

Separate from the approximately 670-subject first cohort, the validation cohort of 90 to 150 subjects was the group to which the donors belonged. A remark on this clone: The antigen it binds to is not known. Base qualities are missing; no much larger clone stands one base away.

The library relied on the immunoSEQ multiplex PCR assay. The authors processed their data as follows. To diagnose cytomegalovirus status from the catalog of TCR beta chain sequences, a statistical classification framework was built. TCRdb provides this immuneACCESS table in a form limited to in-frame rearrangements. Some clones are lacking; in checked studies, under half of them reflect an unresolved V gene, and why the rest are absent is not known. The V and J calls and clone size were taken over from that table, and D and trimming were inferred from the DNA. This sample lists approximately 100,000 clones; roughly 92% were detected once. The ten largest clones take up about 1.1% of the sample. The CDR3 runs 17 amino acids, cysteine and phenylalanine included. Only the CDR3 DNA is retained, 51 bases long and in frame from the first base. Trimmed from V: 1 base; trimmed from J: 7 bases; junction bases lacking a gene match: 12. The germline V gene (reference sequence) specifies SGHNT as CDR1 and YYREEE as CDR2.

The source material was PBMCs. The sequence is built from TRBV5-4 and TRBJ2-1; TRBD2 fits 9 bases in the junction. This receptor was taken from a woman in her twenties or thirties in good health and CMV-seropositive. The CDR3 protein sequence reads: CASSLPIAGEGINEQFF. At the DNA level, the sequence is TGTGCCAGCAGCTTGCCAATAGCGGGAGAGGGGATTAATGAGCAGTTCTTC.